Sequencing of this TCR beta chain was carried out in a study of response to subunit inactivated influenza vaccine. Broader study findings: The authors put forward the suggestion that each seasonal influenza vaccination may bring in only a limited number of new T cells.

TCRdb used MiXCR to reprocess the RT-PCR reads, holding one entry per CDR3 protein. The table lists about 500,000 distinct CDR3 sequences, 16% of them singletons. This CDR3 is 13 amino acids long. Losses at the gene ends were 4 bases for V and 3 bases for J; bases not matched to a gene: 4. Germline CDR1 is SQVTM and CDR2 is ANQGSEA. Comments on this clonotype: The antigen remains undetermined.

The TCR sequence derives from a man in his fifties or sixties who received an inactivated influenza vaccine. The specimen was CD4+ T cells sorted from PBMCs, collected around 25 months after vaccination. The J gene is TRBJ2-7, the V gene TRBV29-1; 9 bases align to TRBD2. The CDR3 sequence is CSVVASGVYEQYF. The CDR3 DNA reads TGCAGCGTTGTAGCTAGCGGGGTCTACGAGCAGTACTTC.